This T cell receptor beta chain appears in the sequencing data of a study of T-cell memory formation after mild COVID-19. Overall study results and limits: CD8+ contracting clones occupied EMRA, while CD4+ ones occupied mainly CM and EM. In second-wave clones peaking day 37, SARS-CoV-2 specificity remained unconfirmed.

In regard to this clonotype: Antigen unknown.

Amplification by 5'RACE using constant-segment primers produced TCR alpha and TCR beta cDNA libraries that carried sample barcodes and UMIs. TCRdb used MiXCR to reprocess the 5' RACE reads, holding one entry per CDR3 protein. The sample has approximately 350,000 distinct CDR3 sequences, over 10% seen once. This TCR came from a young man who had mild COVID-19 (a few samples of this study predate the infection). Cell type and time point are not known. The sequenced material came from PBMCs or a T cell subset sorted from them (not recorded which).

The DNA for the CDR3 is TGTGCCAGTAGTATGCTGGGCACCGGGGAGCTGTTTTTT. Residues: CASSMLGTGELFF. The V call is TRBV19, the J call TRBJ2-2; no definite D call. This CDR3 spans 13 amino acids. Trimming cost V 3 bases and J 4 bases, with 6 bases left between them. The V gene's germline CDR1 is LNHDA and CDR2 SQIVND (reference sequence).